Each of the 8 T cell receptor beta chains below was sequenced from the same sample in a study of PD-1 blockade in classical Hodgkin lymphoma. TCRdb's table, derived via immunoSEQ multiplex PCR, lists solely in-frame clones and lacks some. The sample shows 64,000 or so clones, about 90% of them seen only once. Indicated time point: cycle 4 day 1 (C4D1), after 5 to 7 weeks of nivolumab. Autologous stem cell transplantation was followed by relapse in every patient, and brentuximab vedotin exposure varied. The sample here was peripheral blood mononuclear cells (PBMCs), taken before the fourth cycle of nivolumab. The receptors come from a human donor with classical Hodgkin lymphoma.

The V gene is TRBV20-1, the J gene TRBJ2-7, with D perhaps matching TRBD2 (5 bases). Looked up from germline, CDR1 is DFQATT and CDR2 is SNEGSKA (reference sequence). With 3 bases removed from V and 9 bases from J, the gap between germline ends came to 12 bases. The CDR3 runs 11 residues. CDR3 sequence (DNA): TGCAGTGCTAGGGGGAACAGCGGGCAGTACTTC. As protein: CSARGNSGQYF.

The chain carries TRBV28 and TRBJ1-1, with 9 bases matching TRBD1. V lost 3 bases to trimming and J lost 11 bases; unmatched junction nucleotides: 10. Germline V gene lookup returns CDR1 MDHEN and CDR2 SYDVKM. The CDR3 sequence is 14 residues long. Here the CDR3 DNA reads TGTGCCAGCAGTTTTAATAATAGGGACAGGGACGCTTTCTTT. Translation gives CASSFNNRDRDAFF. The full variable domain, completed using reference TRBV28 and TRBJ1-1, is DVKVTQSSRYLVKRTGEKVFLECVQDMDHENMFWYRQDPGLGLRLIYFSYDVKMKEKGDIPEGYSVSREKKERFSLILESASTNQTSMYLCASSFNNRDRDAFFGQGTRLTVV.

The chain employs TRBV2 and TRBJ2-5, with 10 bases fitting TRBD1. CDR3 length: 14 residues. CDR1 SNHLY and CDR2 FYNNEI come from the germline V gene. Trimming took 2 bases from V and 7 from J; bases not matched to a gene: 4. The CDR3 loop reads CASSERQGAGTQYF. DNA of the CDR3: TGTGCCAGCAGTGAAAGACAGGGGGCGGGGACCCAGTACTTC.

CDR3 loop: CATSSVQGNTEAFF. The CDR3 coding sequence is TGTGCCACCAGCAGCGTCCAGGGGAACACTGAAGCTTTCTTT. This chain connects TRBV15 to TRBJ1-1, with a weak D call TRBD1 (5 bases). The CDR3 has 14 residues. The germline V gene has CDR1 LNHNV and CDR2 YYDKDF (reference sequence). V lost 3 bases and J 1 base, leaving 9 bases between the germline ends.

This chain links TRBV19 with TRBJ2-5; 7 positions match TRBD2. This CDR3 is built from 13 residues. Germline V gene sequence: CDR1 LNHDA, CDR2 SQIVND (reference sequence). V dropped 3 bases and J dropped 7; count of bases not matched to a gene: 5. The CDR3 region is CASSISSGGTQYF. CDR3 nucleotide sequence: TGTGCCAGTAGTATCTCTAGCGGTGGGACCCAGTACTTC.

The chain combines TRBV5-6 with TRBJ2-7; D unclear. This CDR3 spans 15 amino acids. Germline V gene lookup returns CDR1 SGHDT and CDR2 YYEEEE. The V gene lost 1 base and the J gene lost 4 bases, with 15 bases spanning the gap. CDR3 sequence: CASSLTVGLGYEQYF. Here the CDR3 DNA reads TGTGCCAGCAGCTTGACGGTCGGGTTAGGGTACGAGCAGTACTTC.

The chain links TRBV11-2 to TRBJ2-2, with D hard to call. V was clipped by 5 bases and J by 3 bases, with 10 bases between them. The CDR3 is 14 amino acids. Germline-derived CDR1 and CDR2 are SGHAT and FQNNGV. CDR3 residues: CASSLGWDTGELFF. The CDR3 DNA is TGTGCCAGCAGCCTGGGGTGGGACACCGGGGAGCTGTTTTTT.

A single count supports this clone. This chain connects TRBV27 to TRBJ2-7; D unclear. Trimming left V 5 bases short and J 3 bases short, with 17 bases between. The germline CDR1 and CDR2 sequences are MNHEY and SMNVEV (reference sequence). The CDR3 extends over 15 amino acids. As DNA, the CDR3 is TGTGCCAGCAGTCTGCATGGTCGCCTTTACTACGAGCAGTACTTC. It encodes CASSLHGRLYYEQYF.